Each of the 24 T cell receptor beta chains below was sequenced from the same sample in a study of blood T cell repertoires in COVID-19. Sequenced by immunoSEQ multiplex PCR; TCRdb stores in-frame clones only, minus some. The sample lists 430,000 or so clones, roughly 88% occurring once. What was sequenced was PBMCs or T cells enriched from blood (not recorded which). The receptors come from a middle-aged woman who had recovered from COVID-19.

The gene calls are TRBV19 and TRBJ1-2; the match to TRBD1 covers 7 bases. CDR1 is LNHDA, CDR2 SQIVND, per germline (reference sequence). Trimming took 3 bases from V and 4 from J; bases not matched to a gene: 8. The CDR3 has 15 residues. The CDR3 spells CASSIRQGDAYGYTF. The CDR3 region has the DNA TGTGCCAGTAGTATCAGACAGGGTGATGCCTATGGCTACACCTTC. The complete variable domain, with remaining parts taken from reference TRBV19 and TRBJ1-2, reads DGGITQSPKYLFRKEGQNVTLSCEQNLNHDAMYWYRQDPGQGLRLIYYSQIVNDFQKGDIAEGYSVSREKKESFPLTVTSAQKNPTAFYLCASSIRQGDAYGYTFGSGTRLTVV.

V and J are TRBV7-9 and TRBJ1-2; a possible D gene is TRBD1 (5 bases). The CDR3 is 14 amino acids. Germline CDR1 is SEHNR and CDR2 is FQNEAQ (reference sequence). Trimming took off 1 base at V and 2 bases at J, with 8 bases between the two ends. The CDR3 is CASSLVSGNYGYTF. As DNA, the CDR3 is TGTGCCAGCAGCTTAGTTTCAGGGAACTATGGCTACACCTTC.

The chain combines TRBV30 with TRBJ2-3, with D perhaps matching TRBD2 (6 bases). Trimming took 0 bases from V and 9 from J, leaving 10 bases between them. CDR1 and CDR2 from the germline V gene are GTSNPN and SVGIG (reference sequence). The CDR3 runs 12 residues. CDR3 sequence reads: CAWSVLAQTQYF. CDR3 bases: TGTGCCTGGAGTGTGCTAGCGCAAACGCAGTATTTT.

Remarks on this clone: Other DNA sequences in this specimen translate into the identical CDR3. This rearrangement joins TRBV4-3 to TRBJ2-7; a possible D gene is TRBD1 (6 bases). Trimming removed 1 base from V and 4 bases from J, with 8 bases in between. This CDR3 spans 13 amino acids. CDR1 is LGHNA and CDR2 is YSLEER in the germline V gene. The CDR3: CASSQAQGYEQYF. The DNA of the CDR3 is TGCGCCAGCAGCCAAGCACAGGGATACGAGCAGTACTTC.

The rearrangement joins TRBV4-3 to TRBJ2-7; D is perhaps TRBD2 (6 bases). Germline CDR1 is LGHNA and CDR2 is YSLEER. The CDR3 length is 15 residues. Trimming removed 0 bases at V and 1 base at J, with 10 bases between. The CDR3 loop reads CASSQDTGTSYEQYF. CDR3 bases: TGCGCCAGCAGCCAAGATACCGGGACTTCCTACGAGCAGTACTTC.

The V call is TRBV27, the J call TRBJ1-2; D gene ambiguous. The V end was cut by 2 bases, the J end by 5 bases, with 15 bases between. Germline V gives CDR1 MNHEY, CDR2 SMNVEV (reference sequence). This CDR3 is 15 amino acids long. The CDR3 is CASSLRGGNDYGYTF. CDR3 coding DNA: TGTGCCAGCAGTTTACGTGGAGGGAATGATTATGGCTACACCTTC.

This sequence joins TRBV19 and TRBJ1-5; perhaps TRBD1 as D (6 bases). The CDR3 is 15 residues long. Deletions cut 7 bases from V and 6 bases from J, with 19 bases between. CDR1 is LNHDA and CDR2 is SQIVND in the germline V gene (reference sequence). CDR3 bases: TGTGCCAGTACTTTTGGGGGGGGCTTTGGTCAGCCCCAGCATTTT. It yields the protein CASTFGGGFGQPQHF.

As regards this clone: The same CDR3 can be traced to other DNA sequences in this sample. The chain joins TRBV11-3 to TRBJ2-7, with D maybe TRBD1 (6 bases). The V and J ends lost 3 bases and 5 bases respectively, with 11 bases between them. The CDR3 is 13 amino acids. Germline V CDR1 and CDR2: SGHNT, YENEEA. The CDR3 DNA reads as TGTGCCAGCAGCTTGGTCAGGGGTAACGAGCAGTACTTC. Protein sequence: CASSLVRGNEQYF.

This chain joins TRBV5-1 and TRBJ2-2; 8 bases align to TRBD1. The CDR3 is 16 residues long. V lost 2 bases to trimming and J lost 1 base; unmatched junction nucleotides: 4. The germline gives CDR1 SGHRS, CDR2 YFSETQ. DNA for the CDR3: TGCGCCAGCAGCTTTGTGGGGACAGGGAACACCGGGGAGCTGTTTTTT. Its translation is CASSFVGTGNTGELFF.

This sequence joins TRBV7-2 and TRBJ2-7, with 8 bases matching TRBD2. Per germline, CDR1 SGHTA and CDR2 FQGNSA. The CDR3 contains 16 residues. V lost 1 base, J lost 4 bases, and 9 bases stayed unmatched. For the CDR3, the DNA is TGTGCCAGCAGCTTAGGACGAAGCGGGAGACGGTACGAGCAGTACTTC. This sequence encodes CASSLGRSGRRYEQYF.

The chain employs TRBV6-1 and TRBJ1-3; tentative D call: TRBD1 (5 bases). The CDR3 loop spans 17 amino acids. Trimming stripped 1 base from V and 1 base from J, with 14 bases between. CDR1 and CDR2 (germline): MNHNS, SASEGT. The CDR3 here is CASSEVAMGGSGNTIYF. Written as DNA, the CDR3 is TGTGCCAGCAGTGAAGTCGCCATGGGGGGATCTGGAAACACCATATATTTT.

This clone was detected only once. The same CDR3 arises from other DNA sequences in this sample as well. The CDR3 is CASSRTSGSSDTQYF. CDR3 DNA sequence: TGTGCCAGCAGCCGGACTAGCGGGAGTTCAGATACGCAGTATTTT. This chain links TRBV6-5 with TRBJ2-3, with 13 bases identical to TRBD2. Germline CDR1 MNHEY, CDR2 SVGAGI. CDR3 length: 15 residues. Trimming took 6 bases from V and 4 from J; bases not matched to a gene: 4.

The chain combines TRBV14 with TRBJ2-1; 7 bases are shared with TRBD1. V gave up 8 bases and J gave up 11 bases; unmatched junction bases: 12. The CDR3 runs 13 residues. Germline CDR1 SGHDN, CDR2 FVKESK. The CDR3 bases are TGTGCCAGCGGGACAGCACCACTAGGCAAGCAGTTCTTC. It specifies CASGTAPLGKQFF.

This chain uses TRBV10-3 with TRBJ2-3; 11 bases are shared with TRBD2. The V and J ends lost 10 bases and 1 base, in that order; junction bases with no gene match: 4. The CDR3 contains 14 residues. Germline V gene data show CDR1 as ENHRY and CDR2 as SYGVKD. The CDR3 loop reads CATKGLAGTDTQYF. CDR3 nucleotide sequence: TGTGCCACGAAGGGACTAGCGGGCACAGATACGCAGTATTTT.

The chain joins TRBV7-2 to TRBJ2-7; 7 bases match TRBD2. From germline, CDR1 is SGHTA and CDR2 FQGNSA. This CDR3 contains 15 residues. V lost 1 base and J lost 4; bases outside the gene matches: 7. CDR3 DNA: TGTGCCAGCAGCTTAGAGGCGGGAGTAATATACGAGCAGTACTTC. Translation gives CASSLEAGVIYEQYF. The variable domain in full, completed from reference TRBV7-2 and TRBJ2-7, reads GAGVSQSPSNKVTEKGKDVELRCDPISGHTALYWYRQSLGQGLEFLIYFQGNSAPDKSGLPSDRFSAERTGGSVSTLTIQRTQQEDSAVYLCASSLEAGVIYEQYFGPGTRLTVT.

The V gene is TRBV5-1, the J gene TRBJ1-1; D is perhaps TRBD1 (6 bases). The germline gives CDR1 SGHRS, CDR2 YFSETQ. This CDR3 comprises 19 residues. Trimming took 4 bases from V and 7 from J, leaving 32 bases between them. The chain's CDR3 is CASSNFPFRDTKRVHEAFF. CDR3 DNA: TGCGCCAGCAGCAACTTCCCATTCCGGGACACCAAACGAGTTCATGAAGCTTTCTTT.

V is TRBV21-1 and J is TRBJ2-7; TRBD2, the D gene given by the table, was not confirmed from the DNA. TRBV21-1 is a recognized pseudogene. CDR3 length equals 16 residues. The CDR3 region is CASSKVEGGLNYEQYF. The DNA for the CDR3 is TGTGCCAGCAGCAAAGTTGAGGGAGGGCTTAATTACGAGCAGTACTTC.

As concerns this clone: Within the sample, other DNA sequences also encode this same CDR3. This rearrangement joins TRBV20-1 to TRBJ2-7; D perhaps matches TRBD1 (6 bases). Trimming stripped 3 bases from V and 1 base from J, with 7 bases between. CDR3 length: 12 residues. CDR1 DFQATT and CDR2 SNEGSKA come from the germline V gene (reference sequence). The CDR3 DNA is TGCAGTGCTAGTCAGGGGTCCTACGAGCAGTACTTC. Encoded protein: CSASQGSYEQYF.

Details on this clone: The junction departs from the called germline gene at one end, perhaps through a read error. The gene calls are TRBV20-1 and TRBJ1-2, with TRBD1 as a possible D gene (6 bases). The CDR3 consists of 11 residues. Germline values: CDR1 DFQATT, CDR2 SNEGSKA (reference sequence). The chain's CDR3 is CSAPSRDILPF. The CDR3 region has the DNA TGCAGTGCCCCTAGCCGGGACATACTTCCCTTC.

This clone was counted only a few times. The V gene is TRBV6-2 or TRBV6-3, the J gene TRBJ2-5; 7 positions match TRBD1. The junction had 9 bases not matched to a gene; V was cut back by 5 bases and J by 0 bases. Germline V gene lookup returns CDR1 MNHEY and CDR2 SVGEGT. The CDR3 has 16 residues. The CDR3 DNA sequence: TGTGCCAGCAGTGACCCCCGGACAGGCCACCAAGAGACCCAGTACTTC. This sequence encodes CASSDPRTGHQETQYF.

This CDR3 is CASSLGLAGPYNEQFF. In nucleotides, the CDR3 is TGTGCCAGCAGCTTGGGGCTAGCGGGACCATACAATGAGCAGTTCTTC. The chain has TRBV5-6 and TRBJ2-1, with 9 bases fitting TRBD2. The V and J ends lost 0 bases and 4 bases, in that order; junction bases with no gene match: 5. The V gene's germline CDR1 is SGHDT and CDR2 YYEEEE. CDR3 size: 16 residues.

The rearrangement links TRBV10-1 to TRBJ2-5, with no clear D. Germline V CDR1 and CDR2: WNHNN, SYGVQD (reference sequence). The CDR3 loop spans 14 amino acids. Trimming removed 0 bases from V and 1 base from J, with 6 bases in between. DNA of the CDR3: TGCGCCAGCAGTGAGTCGAGAGCCCAAGAGACCCAGTACTTC. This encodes CASSESRAQETQYF.

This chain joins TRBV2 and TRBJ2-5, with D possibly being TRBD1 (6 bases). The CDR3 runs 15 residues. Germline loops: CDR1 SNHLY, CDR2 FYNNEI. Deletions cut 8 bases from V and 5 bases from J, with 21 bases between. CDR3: CASGTTGPGWETQYF. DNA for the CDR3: TGTGCCAGCGGGACGACAGGCCCAGGGTGGGAGACCCAGTACTTC.

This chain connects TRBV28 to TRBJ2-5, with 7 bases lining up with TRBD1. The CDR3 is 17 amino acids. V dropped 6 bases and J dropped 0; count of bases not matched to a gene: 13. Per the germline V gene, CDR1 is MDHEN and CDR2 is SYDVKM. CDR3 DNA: TGTGCCAGCAGGTCCCCTCCGGGACAGCGGTACCAAGAGACCCAGTACTTC. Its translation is CASRSPPGQRYQETQYF. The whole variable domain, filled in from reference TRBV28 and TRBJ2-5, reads DVKVTQSSRYLVKRTGEKVFLECVQDMDHENMFWYRQDPGLGLRLIYFSYDVKMKEKGDIPEGYSVSREKKERFSLILESASTNQTSMYLCASRSPPGQRYQETQYFGPGTRLLVL.